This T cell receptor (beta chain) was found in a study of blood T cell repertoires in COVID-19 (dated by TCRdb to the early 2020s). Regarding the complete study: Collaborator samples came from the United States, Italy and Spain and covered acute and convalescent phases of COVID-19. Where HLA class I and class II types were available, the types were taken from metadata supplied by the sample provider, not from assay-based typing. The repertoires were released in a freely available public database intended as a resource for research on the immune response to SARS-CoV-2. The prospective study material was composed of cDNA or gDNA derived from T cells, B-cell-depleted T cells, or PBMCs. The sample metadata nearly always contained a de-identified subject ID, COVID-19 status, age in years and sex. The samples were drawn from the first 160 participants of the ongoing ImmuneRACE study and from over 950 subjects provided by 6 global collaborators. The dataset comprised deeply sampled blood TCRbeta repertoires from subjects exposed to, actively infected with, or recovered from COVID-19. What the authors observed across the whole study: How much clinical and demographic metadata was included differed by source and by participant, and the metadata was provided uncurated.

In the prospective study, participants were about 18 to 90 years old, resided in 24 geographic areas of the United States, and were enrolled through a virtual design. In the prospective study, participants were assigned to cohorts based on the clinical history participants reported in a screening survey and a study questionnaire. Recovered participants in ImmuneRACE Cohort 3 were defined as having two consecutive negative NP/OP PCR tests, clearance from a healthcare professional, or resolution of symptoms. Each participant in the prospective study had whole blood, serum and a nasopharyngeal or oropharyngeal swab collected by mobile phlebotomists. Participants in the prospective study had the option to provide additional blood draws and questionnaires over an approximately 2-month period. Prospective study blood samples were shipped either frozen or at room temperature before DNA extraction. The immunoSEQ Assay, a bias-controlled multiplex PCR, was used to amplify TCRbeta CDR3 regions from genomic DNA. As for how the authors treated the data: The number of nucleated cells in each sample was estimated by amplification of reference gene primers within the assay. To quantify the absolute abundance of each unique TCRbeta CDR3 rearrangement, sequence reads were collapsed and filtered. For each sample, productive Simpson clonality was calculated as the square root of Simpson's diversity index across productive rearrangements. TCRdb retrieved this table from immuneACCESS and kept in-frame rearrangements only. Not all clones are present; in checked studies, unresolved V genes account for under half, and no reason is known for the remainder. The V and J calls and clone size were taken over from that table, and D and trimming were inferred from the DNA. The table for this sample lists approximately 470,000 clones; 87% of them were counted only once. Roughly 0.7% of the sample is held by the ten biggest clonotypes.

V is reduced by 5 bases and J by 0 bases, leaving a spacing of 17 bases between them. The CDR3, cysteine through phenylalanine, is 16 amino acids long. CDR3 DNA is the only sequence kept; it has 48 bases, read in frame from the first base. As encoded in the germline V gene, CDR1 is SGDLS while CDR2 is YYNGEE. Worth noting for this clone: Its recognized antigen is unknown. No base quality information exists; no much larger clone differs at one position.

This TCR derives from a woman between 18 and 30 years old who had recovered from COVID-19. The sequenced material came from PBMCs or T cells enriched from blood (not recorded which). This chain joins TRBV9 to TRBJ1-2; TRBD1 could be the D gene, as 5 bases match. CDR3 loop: CASSSLRVPPNYGYTF. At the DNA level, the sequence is TGTGCCAGCAGTTCTCTCAGGGTCCCCCCTAACTATGGCTACACCTTC.